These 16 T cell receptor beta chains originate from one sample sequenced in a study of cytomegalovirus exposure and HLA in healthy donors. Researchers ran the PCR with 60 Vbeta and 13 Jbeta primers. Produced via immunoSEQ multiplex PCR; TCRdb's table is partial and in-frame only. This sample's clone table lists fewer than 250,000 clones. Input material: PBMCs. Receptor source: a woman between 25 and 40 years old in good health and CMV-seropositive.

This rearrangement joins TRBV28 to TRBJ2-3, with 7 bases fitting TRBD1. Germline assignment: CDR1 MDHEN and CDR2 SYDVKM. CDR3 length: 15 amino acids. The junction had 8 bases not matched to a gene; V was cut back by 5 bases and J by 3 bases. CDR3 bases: TGTGCCAGCAGTCCAGGGGGAAGGGGGACAGATACGCAGTATTTT. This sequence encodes CASSPGGRGTDTQYF.

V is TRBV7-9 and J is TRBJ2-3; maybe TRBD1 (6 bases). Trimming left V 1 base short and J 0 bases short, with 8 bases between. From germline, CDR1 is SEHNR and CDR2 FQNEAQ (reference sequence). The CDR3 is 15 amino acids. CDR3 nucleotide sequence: TGTGCCAGCAGCTTAGGGACAGTTAGCACAGATACGCAGTATTTT. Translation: CASSLGTVSTDTQYF.

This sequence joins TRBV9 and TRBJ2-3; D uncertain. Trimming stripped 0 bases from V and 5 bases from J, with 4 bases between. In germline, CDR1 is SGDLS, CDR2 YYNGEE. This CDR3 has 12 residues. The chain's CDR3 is CASSVGGDTQYF. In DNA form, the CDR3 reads TGTGCCAGCAGCGTAGGCGGAGATACGCAGTATTTT. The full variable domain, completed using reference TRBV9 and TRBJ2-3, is DSGVTQTPKHLITATGQRVTLRCSPRSGDLSVYWYQQSLDQGLQFLIQYYNGEERAKGNILERFSAQQFPDLHSELNLSSLELGDSALYFCASSVGGDTQYFGPGTRLTVL.

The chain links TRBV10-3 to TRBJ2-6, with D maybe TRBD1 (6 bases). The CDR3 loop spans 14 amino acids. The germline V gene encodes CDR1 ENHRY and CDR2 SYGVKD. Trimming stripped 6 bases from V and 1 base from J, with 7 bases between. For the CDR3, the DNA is TGTGCCATCAGCACAGGGTCTGGGGCCAACGTCCTGACTTTC. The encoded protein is CAISTGSGANVLTF.

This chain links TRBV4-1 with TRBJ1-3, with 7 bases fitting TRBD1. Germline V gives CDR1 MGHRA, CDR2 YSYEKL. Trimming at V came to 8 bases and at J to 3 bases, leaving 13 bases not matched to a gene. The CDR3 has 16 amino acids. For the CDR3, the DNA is TGCGCCAGCGGATCTCAGGGGGGAAAGGGTGGAAACACCATATATTTT. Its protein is CASGSQGGKGGNTIYF.

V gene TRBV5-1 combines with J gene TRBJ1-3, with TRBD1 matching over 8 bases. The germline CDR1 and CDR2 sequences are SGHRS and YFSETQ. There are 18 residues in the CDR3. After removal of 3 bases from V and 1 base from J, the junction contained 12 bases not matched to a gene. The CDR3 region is CASSWTHSGGASGNTIYF. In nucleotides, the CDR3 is TGCGCCAGCAGCTGGACCCACTCAGGGGGCGCATCTGGAAACACCATATATTTT.

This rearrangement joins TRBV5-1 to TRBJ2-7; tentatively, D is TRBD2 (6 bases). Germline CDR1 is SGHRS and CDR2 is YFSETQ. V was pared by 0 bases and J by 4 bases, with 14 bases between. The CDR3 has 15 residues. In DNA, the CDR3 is TGCGCCAGCAGCTTGGCCCTTAGCGGCATGTACGAGCAGTACTTC. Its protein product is CASSLALSGMYEQYF. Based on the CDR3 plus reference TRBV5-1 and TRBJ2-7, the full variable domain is KAGVTQTPRYLIKTRGQQVTLSCSPISGHRSVSWYQQTPGQGLQFLFEYFSETQRNKGNFPGRFSGRQFSNSRSEMNVSTLELGDSALYLCASSLALSGMYEQYFGPGTRLTVT.

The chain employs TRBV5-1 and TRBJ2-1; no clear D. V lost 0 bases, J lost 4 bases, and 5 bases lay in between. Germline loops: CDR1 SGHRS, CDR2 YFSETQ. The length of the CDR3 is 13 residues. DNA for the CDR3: TGCGCCAGCAGCTTGGCCCAGTACAATGAGCAGTTCTTC. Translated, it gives CASSLAQYNEQFF.

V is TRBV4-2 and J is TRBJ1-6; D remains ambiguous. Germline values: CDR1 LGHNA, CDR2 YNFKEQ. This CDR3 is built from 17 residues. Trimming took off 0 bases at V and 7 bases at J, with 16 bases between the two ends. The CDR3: CASSQESRSLVNSPLHF. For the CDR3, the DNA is TGTGCCAGCAGCCAAGAGTCCAGATCTTTGGTAAATTCACCCCTCCACTTT.

This chain's CDR3 is CASRSPGGTNYGYTF. CDR3 nucleotides: TGTGCCAGCAGGTCCCCAGGGGGAACTAACTATGGCTACACCTTC. V usage is TRBV28 and J usage is TRBJ1-2, with 7 nucleotides matching TRBD1. Trimming cost V 6 bases and J 0 bases; bases outside gene matches: 7. CDR1 is MDHEN and CDR2 is SYDVKM in the germline V gene. The CDR3 loop spans 15 amino acids.

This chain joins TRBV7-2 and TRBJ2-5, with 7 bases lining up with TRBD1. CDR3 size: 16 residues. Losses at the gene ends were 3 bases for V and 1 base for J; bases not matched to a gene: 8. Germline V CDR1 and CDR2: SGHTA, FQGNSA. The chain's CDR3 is CASSFYEGGSQETQYF. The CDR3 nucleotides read TGTGCCAGCAGCTTCTACGAAGGGGGCTCCCAAGAGACCCAGTACTTC. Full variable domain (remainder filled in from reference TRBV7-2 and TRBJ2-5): GAGVSQSPSNKVTEKGKDVELRCDPISGHTALYWYRQSLGQGLEFLIYFQGNSAPDKSGLPSDRFSAERTGGSVSTLTIQRTQQEDSAVYLCASSFYEGGSQETQYFGPGTRLLVL.

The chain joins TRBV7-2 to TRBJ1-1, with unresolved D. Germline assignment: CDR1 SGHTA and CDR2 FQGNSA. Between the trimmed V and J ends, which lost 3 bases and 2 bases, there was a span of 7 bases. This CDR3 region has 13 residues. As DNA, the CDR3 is TGTGCCAGCAGCTTTTCATCCAACACTGAAGCTTTCTTT. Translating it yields CASSFSSNTEAFF.

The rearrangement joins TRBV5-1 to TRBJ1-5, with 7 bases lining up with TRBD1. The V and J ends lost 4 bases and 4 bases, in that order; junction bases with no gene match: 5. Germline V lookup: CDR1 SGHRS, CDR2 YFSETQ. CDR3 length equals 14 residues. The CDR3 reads CASSPDRENQPQHF. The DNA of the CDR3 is TGCGCCAGCAGCCCTGACAGGGAAAATCAGCCCCAGCATTTT.

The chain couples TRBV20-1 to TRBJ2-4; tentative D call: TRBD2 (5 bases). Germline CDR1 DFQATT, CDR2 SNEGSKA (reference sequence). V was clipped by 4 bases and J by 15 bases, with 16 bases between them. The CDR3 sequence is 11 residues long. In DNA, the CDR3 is TGCAGTGCTACTAAGAAGGACGCGGGGTACTTC. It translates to CSATKKDAGYF.

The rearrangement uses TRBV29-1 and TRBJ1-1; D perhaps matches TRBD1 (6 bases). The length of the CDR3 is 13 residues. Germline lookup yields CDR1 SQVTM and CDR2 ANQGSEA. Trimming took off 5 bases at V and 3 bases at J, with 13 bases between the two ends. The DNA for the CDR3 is TGCAGCGTTCCCTCCGGACAGTACACTGAAGCTTTCTTT. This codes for CSVPSGQYTEAFF.

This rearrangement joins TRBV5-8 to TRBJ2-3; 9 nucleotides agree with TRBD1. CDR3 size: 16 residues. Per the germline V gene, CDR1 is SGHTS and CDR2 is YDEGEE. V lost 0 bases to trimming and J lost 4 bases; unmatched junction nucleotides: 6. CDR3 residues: CASSLAGTGSSDTQYF. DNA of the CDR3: TGTGCCAGCAGCTTGGCCGGGACAGGGAGTTCAGATACGCAGTATTTT.